This TCR beta chain stems from a study of T-cell memory formation after mild COVID-19. General study results and limits: Largely, contracting CD4+ clones fell within CM and EM, and contracting CD8+ clones within EMRA.

Concerning this clonotype itself: Its antigen remains unknown.

V lost 0 bases to trimming and J lost 5 bases, with 14 bases between them. Germline V gene lookup returns CDR1 SGHRS and CDR2 YFSETQ. CDR3 length equals 15 residues. 5'RACE primed from the constant segment yielded TCR alpha and TCR beta cDNA libraries bearing sample barcodes and UMIs. Using its own MiXCR run on the 5' RACE reads, TCRdb lists one record per CDR3 protein. The sample includes over 500,000 distinct CDR3 sequences, 17% seen only once; the top ten take 8.1%. The TCR originated in an adult woman who had mild COVID-19 (a few samples of this study predate the infection). Cell type and time point are not known. Sequencing was carried out using PBMCs or a T cell subset sorted from them (not recorded which). V is TRBV5-1 and J is TRBJ2-5, with unresolved D. CDR3 protein: CASSLGLPRSETQYF. The CDR3, as DNA: TGCGCCAGCAGCTTGGGTCTCCCCCGGTCGGAGACCCAGTACTTC.